This TCR beta chain was documented in a study of Ad26.COV2.S vaccination and SARS-CoV-2 variants. Treatment indicated: around 19 received Ad26.COV2.S at low or high dose, single or two shots; roughly five received placebo; per-sample allocation not given. Each sample was drawn 63 days after the first injection (of vaccine or placebo). It was Wuhan-strain SARS-CoV-2 spike that the Ad26 vaccine vector expressed. Some clones are missing from TCRdb's copy, which holds only in-frame ones; the method was immunoSEQ multiplex PCR. The sample carries 350,000 to 500,000 clones, 80% to 95% recorded once. Germline values: CDR1 SEHNR, CDR2 FQNEAQ (reference sequence). V gave up 1 base and J gave up 0 bases, with 13 bases separating them. This CDR3 comprises 17 residues.

The sequence was collected from a person aged 18-65 years who received the Ad26.COV2.S COVID-19 vaccine or a placebo. The rearrangement uses TRBV7-9 and TRBJ2-1; perhaps D is TRBD1 or TRBD2 (5 bases each). Sequences were derived from peripheral blood, sampled in a trial of Ad26.COV2.S vaccine versus placebo. CDR3 residues: CASSLDRGGLSYNEQFF. CDR3 nucleotide sequence: TGTGCCAGCAGCTTAGATAGGGGCGGACTCTCCTACAATGAGCAGTTCTTC. Full variable domain (remainder filled in from reference TRBV7-9 and TRBJ2-1): DTGVSQNPRHKITKRGQNVTFRCDPISEHNRLYWYRQTLGQGPEFLTYFQNEAQLEKSRLLSDRFSAERPKGSFSTLEIQRTEQGDSAMYLCASSLDRGGLSYNEQFFGPGTRLTVL.